This T cell receptor beta chain appears in the sequencing data of a study of blood T cell repertoires in COVID-19. The CDR3 consists of 13 residues. V lost 7 bases and J lost 2, with 7 bases in between. CDR1 is KGHDR, CDR2 SFDVKD, per germline. This clone has a single count. Data came from immunoSEQ multiplex PCR; TCRdb stores just in-frame clones and leaves some out. This sample carries about 180,000 clones, approximately 80% of them seen once, and the ten largest clones take approximately 15%. Sequenced sample: PBMCs or T cells enriched from blood (not recorded which). The V gene is TRBV24-1, the J gene TRBJ2-2, with D possibly being TRBD1 (6 bases). The receptor was isolated from a man aged 60 to 69 who had been exposed to COVID-19. The CDR3 region has the DNA TGTGCCACCAGACAGGGAAACACCGGGGAGCTGTTTTTT. It is translated as CATRQGNTGELFF.